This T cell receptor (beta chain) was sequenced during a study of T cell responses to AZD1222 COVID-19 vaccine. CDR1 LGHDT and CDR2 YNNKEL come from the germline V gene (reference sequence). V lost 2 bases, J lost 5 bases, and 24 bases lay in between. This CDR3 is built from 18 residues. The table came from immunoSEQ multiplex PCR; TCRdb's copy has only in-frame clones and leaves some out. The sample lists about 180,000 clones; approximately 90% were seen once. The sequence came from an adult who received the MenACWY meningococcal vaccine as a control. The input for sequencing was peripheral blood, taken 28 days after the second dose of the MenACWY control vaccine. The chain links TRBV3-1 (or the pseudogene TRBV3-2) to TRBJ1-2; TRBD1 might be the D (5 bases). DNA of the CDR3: TGTGCCAGCAGCCAACTATTAGGGACTAGTACCCCTCAGTATGGCTACACCTTC. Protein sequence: CASSQLLGTSTPQYGYTF.